This T cell receptor (beta chain) was profiled in a study of OX40 agonist ivuxolimab in advanced cancers. Study at large: The patients received ivuxolimab by intravenous route every 2 weeks at 0.01 to 10 mg/kg. Overall study results and limits: Both blood CD4+ and CD8+ T cells showed clonal growth by week 6 at 0.1 to 3.0 mg/kg.

J gave up 0 bases and V 3 bases, and 6 bases lay outside the gene matches. The CDR3 totals 17 residues. Germline V gives CDR1 GTSNPN, CDR2 SVGIG (reference sequence). As concerns this clone: The antigen remains undetermined.

This table comes from immunoSEQ multiplex PCR, and its TCRdb copy is limited to in-frame clones, with some not included. The sample lists tens of thousands of clones; about 85% were seen once. The chain links TRBV30 to TRBJ2-1, with 12 bases aligning to TRBD2. This sequence originates from an adult with an advanced solid tumor such as melanoma, head and neck, liver or kidney cancer. The input for sequencing was CD4+ or CD8+ T cells sorted from blood, taken in a trial of the OX40 agonist ivuxolimab. The CDR3 nucleotides are TGTGCCTGGAGGACTAGCGGGGGATTAAGCTCCTACAATGAGCAGTTCTTC. It yields the protein CAWRTSGGLSSYNEQFF.